A single TCR beta chain is shown here with its context. Method: immunoSEQ multiplex PCR; TCRdb's copy keeps in-frame clones and lacks some. The sample includes about 190,000 clones, approximately 91% of them seen just once. The sample belongs to a study of T cell responses to AZD1222 COVID-19 vaccine. The receptor's source is an adult in good health. The sequenced sample was peripheral blood, obtained on day 0 of AZD1222 vaccination.

As DNA, the CDR3 is TGTGCCAGCAGCTCAGAGGATGAGCAGTTCTTC. Translated: CASSSEDEQFF. The rearrangement joins TRBV5-6 to TRBJ2-1; no firm D call. The germline V gene has CDR1 SGHDT and CDR2 YYEEEE. Deletions cut 3 bases from V and 8 bases from J, with 6 bases between. There are 11 residues in the CDR3. Filled out from reference TRBV5-6 and TRBJ2-1, the complete variable domain reads DAGVTQSPTHLIKTRGQQVTLRCSPKSGHDTVSWYQQALGQGPQFIFQYYEEEERQRGNFPDRFSGHQFPNYSSELNVNALLLGDSALYLCASSSEDEQFFGPGTRLTVL.